The 6 T cell receptor beta chains below come from one sample, sequenced in a study of blood T cell repertoires in COVID-19. The repertoire was sequenced with immunoSEQ multiplex PCR; TCRdb's copy has only in-frame clones and lacks some. The sample comprises 100,000 to 120,000 clones, nearly 80% of which are singletons, and under 20% rests with the top ten. The sequencing sample was made of peripheral blood. Receptors originate from an elderly woman with active or convalescent COVID-19.

This clone was found a few times. The rearrangement links TRBV15 to TRBJ1-6, with TRBD1 matching 11 bases. Germline trimming cut 6 bases from V and 4 bases from J; bases unmatched to any gene: 17. Germline V gives CDR1 LNHNV, CDR2 YYDKDF (reference sequence). The CDR3 sequence is 20 residues long. The chain's CDR3 is CATRTIVGQGVSTYNSPLHF. CDR3 nucleotides: TGTGCCACCAGAACAATCGTGGGACAGGGGGTTTCCACATATAATTCACCCCTCCACTTT.

This clone was seen only once. The chain carries TRBV5-1 and TRBJ1-2; 8 nucleotides match TRBD1. CDR1 SGHRS and CDR2 YFSETQ come from the germline V gene. CDR3 length: 18 residues. V dropped 1 base and J dropped 1; count of bases not matched to a gene: 12. CDR3 nucleotides: TGCGCCAGCAGCTTGACCCCTCTCGGACAGGGTAATAACTATGGCTACACCTTC. Translation gives CASSLTPLGQGNNYGYTF.

The sample holds a few counts of this clone. The V gene is TRBV6-5, the J gene TRBJ1-2, with D possibly matching TRBD1 (5 bases). The length of the CDR3 is 13 residues. Germline CDR1 MNHEY, CDR2 SVGAGI. V lost 6 bases and J 6 bases, leaving 14 bases between the germline ends. CDR3 residues: CASRTTAVNGYTF. CDR3 DNA: TGTGCCAGCAGGACGACAGCCGTTAATGGCTACACCTTC.

The gene calls are TRBV28 and TRBJ1-5; the match to TRBD1 covers 9 bases. CDR1 MDHEN and CDR2 SYDVKM come from the germline V gene. This CDR3 comprises 15 residues. After removal of 7 bases from V and 5 bases from J, the junction contained 9 bases not matched to a gene. The CDR3: CASKSGDRVHQPQHF. CDR3 in DNA: TGTGCCAGCAAGTCCGGGGACAGGGTCCATCAGCCCCAGCATTTT.

This clone appeared a single time. The chain couples TRBV5-4 to TRBJ2-1; 8 nucleotides match TRBD2. The CDR3 covers 14 residues. Trimming removed 1 base from V and 7 bases from J; junction bases left unmatched: 4. Germline lookup yields CDR1 SGHNT and CDR2 YYREEE (reference sequence). This CDR3 reads CASSLSGRPNEQFF. The CDR3 DNA reads as TGTGCCAGCAGCTTGAGCGGGAGACCGAATGAGCAGTTCTTC. Variable domain in full (rest from reference TRBV5-4 and TRBJ2-1): ETGVTQSPTHLIKTRGQQVTLRCSSQSGHNTVSWYQQALGQGPQFIFQYYREEENGRGNFPPRFSGLQFPNYSSELNVNALELDDSALYLCASSLSGRPNEQFFGPGTRLTVL.

The chain has TRBV18 and TRBJ1-1; perhaps TRBD1 as D (6 bases). Trimming left V 2 bases short and J 5 bases short, with 12 bases between. This CDR3 comprises 14 residues. Germline CDR1 KGHSH, CDR2 LQKENI. In DNA, the CDR3 is TGTGCCAGCTCACCAACAGGGATCGGAACTGAAGCTTTCTTT. The encoded protein is CASSPTGIGTEAFF. The whole variable domain, filled in from reference TRBV18 and TRBJ1-1, reads NAGVMQNPRHLVRRRGQEARLRCSPMKGHSHVYWYRQLPEEGLKFMVYLQKENIIDESGMPKERFSAEFPKEGPSILRIQQVVRGDSAAYFCASSPTGIGTEAFFGQGTRLTVV.